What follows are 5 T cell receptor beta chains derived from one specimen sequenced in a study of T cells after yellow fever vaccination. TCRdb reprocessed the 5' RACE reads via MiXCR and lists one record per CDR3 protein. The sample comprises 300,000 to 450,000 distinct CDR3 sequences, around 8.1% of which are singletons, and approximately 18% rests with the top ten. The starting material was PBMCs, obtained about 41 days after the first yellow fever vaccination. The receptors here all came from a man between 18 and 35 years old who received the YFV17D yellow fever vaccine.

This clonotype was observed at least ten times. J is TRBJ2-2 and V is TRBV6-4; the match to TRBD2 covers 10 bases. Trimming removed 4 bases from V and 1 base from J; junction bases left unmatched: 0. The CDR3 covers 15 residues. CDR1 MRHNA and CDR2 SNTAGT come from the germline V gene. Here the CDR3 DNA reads TGTGCCAGCAGTGGACTAGCGGGGAACACCGGGGAGCTGTTTTTT. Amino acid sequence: CASSGLAGNTGELFF.

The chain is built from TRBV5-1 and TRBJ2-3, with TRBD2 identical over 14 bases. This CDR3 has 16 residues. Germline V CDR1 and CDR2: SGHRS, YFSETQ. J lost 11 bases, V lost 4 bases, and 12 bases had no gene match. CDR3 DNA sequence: TGCGCCAGCAGCCTAGCGAAGACTAGCGGGGGGGCCCGGCAGTATTTT. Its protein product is CASSLAKTSGGARQYF.

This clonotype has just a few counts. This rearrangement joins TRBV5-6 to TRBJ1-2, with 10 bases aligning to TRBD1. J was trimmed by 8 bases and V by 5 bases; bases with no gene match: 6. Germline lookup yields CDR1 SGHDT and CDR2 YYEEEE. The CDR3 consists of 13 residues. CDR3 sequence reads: CASSFDRGRGYTF. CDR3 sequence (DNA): TGTGCCAGCAGTTTCGACAGGGGGCGAGGCTACACCTTC.

CDR3 nucleotide sequence: TGTGCCAGCAGTCTCAGCGGGGGTAAAAGGACCGGGGAGCTGTTTTTT. Amino acid sequence: CASSLSGGKRTGELFF. V gene TRBV7-9 combines with J gene TRBJ2-2; 8 nucleotides line up with TRBD2. Germline loops: CDR1 SEHNR, CDR2 FQNEAQ (reference sequence). The CDR3 contains 16 residues. V was pared by 6 bases and J by 5 bases, with 11 bases of the junction left unmatched.

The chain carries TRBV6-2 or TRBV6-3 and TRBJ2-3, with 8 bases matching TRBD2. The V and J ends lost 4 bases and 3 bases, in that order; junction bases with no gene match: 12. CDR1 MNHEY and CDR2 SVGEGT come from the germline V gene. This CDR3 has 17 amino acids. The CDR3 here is CASSSVLLAGITDTQYF. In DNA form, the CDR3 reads TGTGCCAGCAGTTCCGTCTTATTAGCGGGGATAACAGATACGCAGTATTTT.